A single sample is the source of the 11 T cell receptor beta chains below, sequenced in a study of cytomegalovirus exposure and HLA in healthy donors. PCR primers comprised 60 Vbeta and 13 Jbeta primers. Measured with immunoSEQ multiplex PCR; TCRdb has only the in-frame clones, and not every one. Of 150,000 to 200,000 clones listed, around 80% are singletons. What was sequenced was PBMCs. The receptors here all came from a woman under 40 in good health and CMV-seronegative.

As DNA, the CDR3 is TGTGCCAGCAGGCGTACCACAGGGCAGGGTCAGCCCCAGCATTTT. It specifies CASRRTTGQGQPQHF. This rearrangement joins TRBV28 to TRBJ1-5, with D possibly matching TRBD1 (6 bases). With 6 bases removed from V and 6 bases from J, the gap between germline ends came to 18 bases. Germline V gene lookup returns CDR1 MDHEN and CDR2 SYDVKM. This CDR3 has 15 amino acids.

The chain links TRBV5-8 to TRBJ1-2; 7 bases align to TRBD1. The junction had 9 bases not matched to a gene; V was cut back by 4 bases and J by 0 bases. The length of the CDR3 is 16 residues. Germline values: CDR1 SGHTS, CDR2 YDEGEE. The CDR3 DNA follows: TGTGCCAGCAGCGGTGGGACAGAGCGTACTAACTATGGCTACACCTTC. This gives the protein CASSGGTERTNYGYTF.

This rearrangement joins TRBV11-3 to TRBJ2-3; TRBD2 agrees at 8 bases. Trimming removed 0 bases from V and 1 base from J; junction bases left unmatched: 3. Germline V gene data show CDR1 as SGHNT and CDR2 as YENEEA. This CDR3 contains 16 residues. DNA of the CDR3: TGTGCCAGCAGCTTAGATCCGGGAGGGGGCACAGATACGCAGTATTTT. Its protein is CASSLDPGGGTDTQYF.

The gene calls are TRBV6-5 and TRBJ2-3, with 9 bases fitting TRBD2. CDR1 MNHEY and CDR2 SVGAGI come from the germline V gene. After removal of 6 bases from V and 6 bases from J, the junction contained 7 bases not matched to a gene. The CDR3 consists of 14 residues. The chain's CDR3 is CASRRGGFGDTQYF. CDR3 DNA: TGTGCCAGCAGGCGGGGGGGTTTCGGGGATACGCAGTATTTT.

J is TRBJ1-1 and V is TRBV5-1; 7 bases fit TRBD1. The CDR3 sequence is 14 residues long. Germline V gene sequence: CDR1 SGHRS, CDR2 YFSETQ. V was clipped by 7 bases and J by 3 bases; unmatched bases: 9. The CDR3 spells CASVGQGGHTEAFF. In DNA form, the CDR3 reads TGCGCCAGCGTCGGGCAGGGGGGCCACACTGAAGCTTTCTTT. The whole variable domain, remainder taken from reference TRBV5-1 and TRBJ1-1, is KAGVTQTPRYLIKTRGQQVTLSCSPISGHRSVSWYQQTPGQGLQFLFEYFSETQRNKGNFPGRFSGRQFSNSRSEMNVSTLELGDSALYLCASVGQGGHTEAFFGQGTRLTVV.

This clone appeared a few times. This sequence joins TRBV6-1 and TRBJ2-7, with D maybe TRBD1 (6 bases). V was shortened by 3 bases and J by 7 bases, with 10 bases between the two germline ends. The CDR3 sequence is 12 residues long. Germline values: CDR1 MNHNS, CDR2 SASEGT. CDR3 sequence (DNA): TGTGCCAGCAGTGACAGGGGCAAGGAGCAGTACTTC. Protein sequence: CASSDRGKEQYF.

This sequence joins TRBV28 and TRBJ1-5; the D gene is possibly TRBD1 (6 bases). Germline CDR1 is MDHEN and CDR2 is SYDVKM. This CDR3 is 15 amino acids long. Trimming left V 6 bases short and J 6 bases short, with 18 bases between. The CDR3 here is CASSGGGPSGQPQHF. The CDR3 coding sequence is TGTGCCAGCAGCGGTGGGGGCCCGTCGGGTCAGCCCCAGCATTTT.

The CDR3 loop is CASRGHRGRDEQYF. The CDR3 DNA reads as TGTGCCAGCAGGGGCCACAGGGGGCGCGACGAGCAGTACTTC. The chain combines TRBV28 with TRBJ2-7; 9 nucleotides align to TRBD1. The CDR3 loop spans 14 amino acids. Germline trimming cut 6 bases from V and 5 bases from J; bases unmatched to any gene: 8. Germline CDR1 reads MDHEN; CDR2 reads SYDVKM. Full variable domain (missing parts from reference TRBV28 and TRBJ2-7): DVKVTQSSRYLVKRTGEKVFLECVQDMDHENMFWYRQDPGLGLRLIYFSYDVKMKEKGDIPEGYSVSREKKERFSLILESASTNQTSMYLCASRGHRGRDEQYFGPGTRLTVT.

The J gene is TRBJ1-5, the V gene TRBV6-1; no firm D call. Trimming cost V 3 bases and J 4 bases, with 13 bases left between them. Looked up from germline, CDR1 is MNHNS and CDR2 is SASEGT. The CDR3 has 15 residues. CDR3 DNA: TGTGCCAGCAGTGAGAGTAGTGGGCTAAATCAGCCCCAGCATTTT. Its translation: CASSESSGLNQPQHF.

The chain joins TRBV7-8 to TRBJ2-4; 13 nucleotides match TRBD2. Germline CDR1 is SGHVS and CDR2 is FQNEAQ. The ends lost 5 bases at V and 7 bases at J; junction bases unmatched: 5. The CDR3 is 15 residues long. CDR3 bases: TGTGCCAGCAGCGCAACTAGCGGGGGGGCCAACATTCAGTACTTC. Residues: CASSATSGGANIQYF.

V and J are TRBV29-1 and TRBJ1-1, with a possible D match to TRBD1 (6 bases). CDR3 length: 11 amino acids. CDR1 SQVTM and CDR2 ANQGSEA come from the germline V gene. Trimming took 5 bases from V and 4 from J, leaving 8 bases between them. CDR3 loop: CSVRDTTEAFF. CDR3 in DNA: TGCAGCGTTCGGGACACCACTGAAGCTTTCTTT.